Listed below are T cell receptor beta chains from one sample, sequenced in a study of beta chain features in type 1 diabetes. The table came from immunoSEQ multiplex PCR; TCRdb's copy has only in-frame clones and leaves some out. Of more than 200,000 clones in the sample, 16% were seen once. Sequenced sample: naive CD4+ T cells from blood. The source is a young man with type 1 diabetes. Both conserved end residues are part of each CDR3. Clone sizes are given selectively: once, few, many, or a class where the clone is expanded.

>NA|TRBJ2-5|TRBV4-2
CASSQLAGGRRETQYF
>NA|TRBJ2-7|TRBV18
CASSPRTYEQYF
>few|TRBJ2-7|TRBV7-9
CASSLQQGYEQYF
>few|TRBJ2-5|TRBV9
CASSVSAGEGETQYF
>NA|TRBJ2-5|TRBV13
CASSLEETQYF
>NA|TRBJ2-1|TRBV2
CASLGRVYNEQFF
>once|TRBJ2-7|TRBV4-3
CASSHLRQGYYEQYF
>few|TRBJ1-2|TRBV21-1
CASTRGLDTF
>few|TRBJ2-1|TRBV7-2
CASSLRERSYNEQFF
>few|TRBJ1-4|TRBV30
CAGRPRQEKLFF
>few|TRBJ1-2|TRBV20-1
CSARTAHGYTF
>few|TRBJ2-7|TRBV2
CASTGQGYEQYF
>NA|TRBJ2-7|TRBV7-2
CASSLDGTPKQYF
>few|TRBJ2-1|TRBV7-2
CASSIGLAGDNEQFF
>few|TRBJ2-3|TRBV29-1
CSVEDRGYSTDTQYF
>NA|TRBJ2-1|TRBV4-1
CASSQDRGLAGNEQFF
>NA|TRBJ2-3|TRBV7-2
CASILAGALDTQYF
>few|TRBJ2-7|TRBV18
CASSPPGTGNNEQYF
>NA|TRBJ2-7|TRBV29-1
CSVDGGLGIGEQYF
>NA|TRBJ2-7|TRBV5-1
CASSLDREYEQYF
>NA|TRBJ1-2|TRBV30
CAWEVGLADGYTF
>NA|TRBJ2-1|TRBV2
CATRRMGRNEQFF
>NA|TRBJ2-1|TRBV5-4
CASSLAQQYNEQFF
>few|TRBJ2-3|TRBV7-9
CASSLGNSNTDTQYF
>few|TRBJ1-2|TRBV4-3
CASSQDTQVGYGYTF
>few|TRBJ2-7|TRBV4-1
CASSQEKETGYYEQYF
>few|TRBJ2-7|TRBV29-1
CSVVVDRSYEQYF
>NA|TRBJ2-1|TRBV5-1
CASSLQGADNEQFF
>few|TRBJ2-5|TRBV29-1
CSVTGLYQETQYF
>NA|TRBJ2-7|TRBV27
CASSLRASGTLRQYF
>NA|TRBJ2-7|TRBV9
CASSPHHKGWDYEQYF